The rows below give T cell receptor beta chains drawn from one sample of a study of PD-1 blockade in classical Hodgkin lymphoma. Clones were read by immunoSEQ multiplex PCR, and TCRdb kept only the in-frame ones, dropping some. The sample records 13,000 to 15,000 clones, 89% being singletons. The sequences come from CD8+ T cells from blood, collected before the fourth cycle of nivolumab. The receptor set was obtained from a human donor with classical Hodgkin lymphoma. CDR3s include the opening cysteine and the closing phenylalanine or tryptophan. A D gene is named only where the DNA matches it firmly. Only some rows state a clone size, as once, few, many or a class for expanded clones.

TGCAGCGCCCAGGGACTAGCTACACAAGAGACCCAGTACTTC CSAQGLATQETQYF TRBJ2-5 NA TRBD2 TRBV29-1
TGTGCCAGCCAGGGTCATTGGTCAGGTGGAAATGAGCAGTTCTTC CASQGHWSGGNEQFF TRBJ2-1 NA NA TRBV27
TGTGCCAGCAGCGTCCCCCTAGAAGATGAGCAGTTCTTC CASSVPLEDEQFF TRBJ2-1 NA NA TRBV7-9
TGTGCCAGCAGCCAAGAAGGGCCCCATAGCTCCTATAATTCACCCCTCCACTTT CASSQEGPHSSYNSPLHF TRBJ1-6 NA NA TRBV5-6
TGTGCCAGCAGCAACCGACAGGAGGCGGGGGACGAGCAGTACTTC CASSNRQEAGDEQYF TRBJ2-7 NA NA TRBV13
TGTGCCAGCAGTCAGGGGGCAGGGCCCTCCTACGAGCAGTACTTC CASSQGAGPSYEQYF TRBJ2-7 NA TRBD1 TRBV6-6
TGTGCCAGCAGTGAATTTAGGGAATTCTACAATGAGCAGTTCTTC CASSEFREFYNEQFF TRBJ2-1 once NA TRBV2
TGCGCCAGCAGCCAAGGGGACTCAATCTCCTACGAGCAGTACTTC CASSQGDSISYEQYF TRBJ2-7 NA NA TRBV4-1
TGTGCCAGCAGCCCGGACGGAGGAGGCTACACCTTC CASSPDGGGYTF TRBJ1-2 NA NA TRBV13
TGTGCCAGCACCCGGGACGGGAGCTCCTACGAGCAGTACTTC CASTRDGSSYEQYF TRBJ2-7 NA NA TRBV28
TGTGCCAGCAGTTACTCGGAGCGGGTCAGCACAGATACGCAGTATTTT CASSYSERVSTDTQYF TRBJ2-3 NA NA TRBV6-6
TGTGCCAGCAGCTTAGGTTTTAGGGCTAGTAACGAGCAGTACTTC CASSLGFRASNEQYF TRBJ2-7 NA NA TRBV11-2
TGTGCCAGCAGCTACACCGGGACTAGGGTGGATGAGCAGTTCTTC CASSYTGTRVDEQFF TRBJ2-1 NA TRBD2 TRBV7-9
TGTGCCAGCGCCTTGACAGGGGCCTACGAGCAGTACTTC CASALTGAYEQYF TRBJ2-7 NA TRBD1 TRBV6-5
TGTGCCAGCAGTTTCCCGGTAGCGAACACCGGGGAGCTGTTTTTT CASSFPVANTGELFF TRBJ2-2 NA NA TRBV2
TGTGCCAGCAGTTTAGCTGGAGACCCAACCTACGAGCAGTACTTC CASSLAGDPTYEQYF TRBJ2-7 NA NA TRBV28
TGTGCCAGCAGTTTTTCGTCTAGCGGGCACAATGAGCAGTTCTTC CASSFSSSGHNEQFF TRBJ2-1 NA TRBD2 TRBV28
TGCGCCAGCAGCCAAGGTTTAGACCGCGGGGGGGCTAGGGAGCAGTTCTTC CASSQGLDRGGAREQFF TRBJ2-1 NA TRBD2 TRBV4-1
TGTGCCAGCAGTCCTATCGTGGAGGGGAATCAGCCCCAGCATTTT CASSPIVEGNQPQHF TRBJ1-5 NA NA TRBV28
TGTGCCAGCAGCGAGGGACTAGCAGAGTACAATGAGCAGTTCTTC CASSEGLAEYNEQFF TRBJ2-1 NA TRBD2 TRBV9
TGTGCCAGCAGATCGACAGGGGACAATGAGCAGTTCTTC CASRSTGDNEQFF TRBJ2-1 NA TRBD1 TRBV13
TGTGCCAGCAGTATACTACCTGATTACGAGCAGTACTTC CASSILPDYEQYF TRBJ2-7 NA NA TRBV6-5
TGTGCCAGCAGTTACGGCGGCAGGGGGACCGAGACCCAGTACTTC CASSYGGRGTETQYF TRBJ2-5 NA TRBD1 TRBV6-5
TGTGCCAGCAGCTCAGAGCGCTACGAGCAGTACTTC CASSSERYEQYF TRBJ2-7 NA NA TRBV11-2
TGCAGCGTTGGCGGGGGGGCTTATTACGAGCAGTACTTC CSVGGGAYYEQYF TRBJ2-7 NA TRBD2 TRBV29-1
TGTGCCAGCAGCTTGGAGGGTTTGAAGTTTGGTCATGAGCAGTTCTTC CASSLEGLKFGHEQFF TRBJ2-1 few NA TRBV5-4
TGTGCCAGCAGTTTATCGGGGAGGGGGCTCAATGAGCAGTTCTTC CASSLSGRGLNEQFF TRBJ2-1 NA NA TRBV27
TGTGCCAGCAGTCCGAAGGGCGGGGAGCAGTTCTTC CASSPKGGEQFF TRBJ2-1 once NA TRBV27
TGTGCCAGCAGCTTGGGTGGGAGGGGGCTGAGCTCCTACGAGCAGTACTTC CASSLGGRGLSSYEQYF TRBJ2-7 NA NA TRBV5-4
TGTGCCAGCAGTTTATTGAGCGGCCTCTCCTACAATGAGCAGTTCTTC CASSLLSGLSYNEQFF TRBJ2-1 NA NA TRBV27
TGCGCCAGCAGCCTAGGACAGGGGCCTGACGAGCAGTACTTC CASSLGQGPDEQYF TRBJ2-7 NA TRBD1 TRBV5-1
TGTGCCAGCAGCCCAGAATCCTACACTGAAGCTTTCTTT CASSPESYTEAFF TRBJ1-1 NA NA TRBV13
TGCGCCAGCAGCTTTGAGGGGGGAGATACGCAGTATTTT CASSFEGGDTQYF TRBJ2-3 NA NA TRBV5-1
TGCGCCAGCAGCTTGGTCGGGACTGTCTACGAGCAGTACTTC CASSLVGTVYEQYF TRBJ2-7 once NA TRBV5-1
TGTGCCGCCCGAGAAGGGGCGCGATACAATGAGCAGTTCTTC CAAREGARYNEQFF TRBJ2-1 once NA TRBV28
TGTGCCAGCAGGGGGACAGCACAAGAGACCCAGTACTTC CASRGTAQETQYF TRBJ2-5 NA TRBD1 TRBV7-9
TGTGCCAGCAGCATCGGGACAACGAACACCGGGGAGCTGTTTTTT CASSIGTTNTGELFF TRBJ2-2 NA NA TRBV5-4
TGTGCCAGCAGCTCCCTCTCCGGGGAGCTGTTTTTT CASSSLSGELFF TRBJ2-2 NA NA TRBV11-3
TGTGCCAGCAGTTTTAAAGGGAGTGGGTACGAGCAGTACTTC CASSFKGSGYEQYF TRBJ2-7 NA NA TRBV28
TGTGCCAGCAGCTTTGTTCTCCGCACAGATACGCAGTATTTT CASSFVLRTDTQYF TRBJ2-3 NA NA TRBV5-5
TGTGCCAGCAGCTCCGGAGCAACTAATGAAAAACTGTTTTTT CASSSGATNEKLFF TRBJ1-4 NA NA TRBV7-9
TGTGCCAGCAGTCCCGGGGTTTCATTCTACAATGAGCAGTTCTTC CASSPGVSFYNEQFF TRBJ2-1 NA NA TRBV28
TGTGCCAGCAGTTTTACAGGGAGTCTCGCAGCCAAAAACATTCAGTACTTC CASSFTGSLAAKNIQYF TRBJ2-4 NA NA TRBV28
TGTGCCAGCAGTTACTCCTGGGGAAATGAGCAGTTCTTC CASSYSWGNEQFF TRBJ2-1 once NA TRBV6-5
TGTGCCACCAGCAGGCGCTACTACGAGCAGTACTTC CATSRRYYEQYF TRBJ2-7 NA NA TRBV15
TGTGCCAGCAGTTTAGGGCCTTATAGCAATCAGCCCCAGCATTTT CASSLGPYSNQPQHF TRBJ1-5 NA NA TRBV28
TGTGCCAGCAGCGTAGGGGGGACAGACAGGGATACGCAGTATTTT CASSVGGTDRDTQYF TRBJ2-3 NA TRBD1 TRBV9
TGCAGCGTTGACGAGAAAGGCTATGGCTACACCTTC CSVDEKGYGYTF TRBJ1-2 NA NA TRBV29-1
TGTGCCAGCCAAGGTCTCATGAACACTGAAGCTTTCTTT CASQGLMNTEAFF TRBJ1-1 NA NA TRBV2
TGTGCCAGCAGCTTACTAGCGGGAAACAATGAGCAGTTCTTC CASSLLAGNNEQFF TRBJ2-1 NA TRBD2 TRBV7-8
TGTGCCAGCAGTTTGGTAGGGGGGGGCAATCAGCCCCAGCATTTT CASSLVGGGNQPQHF TRBJ1-5 NA NA TRBV27
TGTGCCAGTAGCACAAAGAGCGGGAGCTTTTACAATGAGCAGTTCTTC CASSTKSGSFYNEQFF TRBJ2-1 NA TRBD2 TRBV19
TGTGCCAGCAGTCCCGACAGGGGTTACGAGCAGTACTTC CASSPDRGYEQYF TRBJ2-7 NA TRBD1 TRBV6-4
TGTGCCAGCTTGCTTCATCCGAACACTGAAGCTTTCTTT CASLLHPNTEAFF TRBJ1-1 few NA TRBV7-9
TGTGCCAGCAGCTTGCGGGGGCGGCCCTACGAGCAGTACTTC CASSLRGRPYEQYF TRBJ2-7 NA NA TRBV5-6